The rows below give T cell receptor beta chains drawn from one sample of a study of blood T cell repertoires in COVID-19. TCRdb's copy holds only in-frame clones and misses some; the assay was immunoSEQ multiplex PCR. The sample records around 47,000 clones, around 92% being singletons. Material for sequencing was peripheral blood. These receptors were taken from a man older than 75 with active or convalescent COVID-19. Each CDR3 is given without its conserved first and last residue. A D gene is named only where the DNA matches it firmly.

v_gene: TRBV5-1; j_gene: TRBJ2-5; d_gene: .; CDR3aa: ASSRENAETQY
v_gene: TRBV6-6; j_gene: TRBJ1-1; d_gene: TRBD1; CDR3aa: ASSYLTGGDTEAF
v_gene: TRBV28; j_gene: TRBJ2-7; d_gene: .; CDR3aa: ASLGGNYEQY
v_gene: TRBV6-5; j_gene: TRBJ1-1; d_gene: .; CDR3aa: ASSYPASTEAF
v_gene: TRBV27; j_gene: TRBJ1-5; d_gene: .; CDR3aa: ASSLRENQPQH
v_gene: TRBV19; j_gene: TRBJ2-3; d_gene: .; CDR3aa: ASSIGAPTVDTQY
v_gene: TRBV6-5; j_gene: TRBJ1-1; d_gene: .; CDR3aa: ASSYYSTLWTEAF
v_gene: TRBV5-1; j_gene: TRBJ2-1; d_gene: TRBD2; CDR3aa: ASSRTSGTYNEQF
v_gene: TRBV12-3/TRBV12-4; j_gene: TRBJ1-6; d_gene: .; CDR3aa: ASSLAQGSPLH
v_gene: TRBV9; j_gene: TRBJ2-2; d_gene: .; CDR3aa: ASSVLTVNTGELF
v_gene: TRBV5-1; j_gene: TRBJ1-2; d_gene: .; CDR3aa: ASSLAAGRQGYT
v_gene: TRBV2; j_gene: TRBJ1-2; d_gene: TRBD1; CDR3aa: ASTQGQGAYYGYT
v_gene: TRBV28; j_gene: TRBJ1-2; d_gene: .; CDR3aa: ASSPTGLRGYT
v_gene: TRBV15; j_gene: TRBJ2-7; d_gene: .; CDR3aa: ATSRVPTGSYEQY
v_gene: TRBV5-6; j_gene: TRBJ1-3; d_gene: .; CDR3aa: ASSLVARVGGNTIY
v_gene: TRBV30; j_gene: TRBJ1-1; d_gene: .; CDR3aa: AWSGGVREAF
v_gene: TRBV9; j_gene: TRBJ2-3; d_gene: TRBD1; CDR3aa: ASRQGATDTQY
v_gene: TRBV23-1; j_gene: TRBJ2-4; d_gene: TRBD1; CDR3aa: ASSQSRTGSQAKNIQY
v_gene: TRBV6-1; j_gene: TRBJ2-5; d_gene: TRBD2; CDR3aa: ASSEREQETQY
v_gene: TRBV6-6; j_gene: TRBJ2-3; d_gene: TRBD2; CDR3aa: ASINLLAGGIDTQY
v_gene: TRBV5-1; j_gene: TRBJ2-3; d_gene: .; CDR3aa: ASSLGQRTDTQY
v_gene: TRBV5-1; j_gene: TRBJ2-3; d_gene: .; CDR3aa: ASSLGGNRQGTQY
v_gene: TRBV29-1; j_gene: TRBJ2-7; d_gene: .; CDR3aa: SVEGAGYEQY
v_gene: TRBV30; j_gene: TRBJ1-6; d_gene: .; CDR3aa: AWTSRGYNSPLH
v_gene: TRBV29-1; j_gene: TRBJ2-3; d_gene: .; CDR3aa: SVQGSTDTQY
v_gene: TRBV19; j_gene: TRBJ2-1; d_gene: .; CDR3aa: ASSISFGGPVGNEQF
v_gene: TRBV4-2; j_gene: TRBJ1-3; d_gene: .; CDR3aa: ASSQDRSSGNTIY
v_gene: TRBV28; j_gene: TRBJ2-4; d_gene: .; CDR3aa: ASSLGGTAKNIQY
v_gene: TRBV7-9; j_gene: TRBJ2-1; d_gene: TRBD1; CDR3aa: ASSNRDRGGL
v_gene: TRBV18; j_gene: TRBJ2-6; d_gene: .; CDR3aa: ASSSSTPGANVLT
v_gene: TRBV7-7; j_gene: TRBJ2-6; d_gene: .; CDR3aa: ASREAGANVLT
v_gene: TRBV2; j_gene: TRBJ1-3; d_gene: .; CDR3aa: ASIQGSSGNTIY
v_gene: TRBV30; j_gene: TRBJ2-7; d_gene: TRBD2; CDR3aa: AWSGLAGLSEQY
v_gene: TRBV5-4; j_gene: TRBJ1-1; d_gene: TRBD1; CDR3aa: ASSLDRGRGRRTEAF
v_gene: TRBV6-4; j_gene: TRBJ2-6; d_gene: .; CDR3aa: ASSQTRSGANVLT
v_gene: TRBV7-2; j_gene: TRBJ1-4; d_gene: TRBD1; CDR3aa: ASSSTGVPNEKLF
v_gene: TRBV6-5; j_gene: TRBJ1-5; d_gene: .; CDR3aa: ASSYDRSNQPQH
v_gene: TRBV5-8; j_gene: TRBJ2-5; d_gene: TRBD1; CDR3aa: ASSLQTGVETQY